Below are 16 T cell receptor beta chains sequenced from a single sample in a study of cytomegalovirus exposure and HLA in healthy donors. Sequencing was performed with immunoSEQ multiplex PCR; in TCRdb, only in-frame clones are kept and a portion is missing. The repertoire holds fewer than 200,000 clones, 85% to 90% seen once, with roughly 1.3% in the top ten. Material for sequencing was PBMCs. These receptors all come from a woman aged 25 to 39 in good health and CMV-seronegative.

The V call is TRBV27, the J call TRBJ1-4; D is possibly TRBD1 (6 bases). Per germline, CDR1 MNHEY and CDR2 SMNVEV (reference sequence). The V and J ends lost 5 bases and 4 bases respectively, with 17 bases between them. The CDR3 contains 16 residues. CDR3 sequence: CASSPRRGGLNEKLFF. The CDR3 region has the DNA TGTGCCAGCAGTCCGCGACGTGGGGGCCTTAATGAAAAACTGTTTTTT.

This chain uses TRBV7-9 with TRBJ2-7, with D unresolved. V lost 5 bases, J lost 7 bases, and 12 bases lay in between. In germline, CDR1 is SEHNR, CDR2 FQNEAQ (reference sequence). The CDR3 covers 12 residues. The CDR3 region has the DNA TGTGCCAGCAGCGCGGTACCTAGTGAGCAGTACTTC. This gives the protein CASSAVPSEQYF.

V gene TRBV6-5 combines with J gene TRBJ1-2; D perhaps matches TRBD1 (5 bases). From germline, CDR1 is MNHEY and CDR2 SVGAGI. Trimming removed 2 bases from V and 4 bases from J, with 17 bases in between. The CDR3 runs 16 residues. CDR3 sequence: CASSYQSQGRGYGYTF. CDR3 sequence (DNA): TGTGCCAGCAGTTACCAATCCCAGGGAAGAGGCTATGGCTACACCTTC.

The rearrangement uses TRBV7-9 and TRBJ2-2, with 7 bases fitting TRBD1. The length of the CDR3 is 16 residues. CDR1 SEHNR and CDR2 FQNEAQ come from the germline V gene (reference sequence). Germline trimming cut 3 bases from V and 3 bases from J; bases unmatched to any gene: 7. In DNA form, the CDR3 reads TGTGCCAGCAGCTTTTTGTCAGGGGGTGACACCGGGGAGCTGTTTTTT. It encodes CASSFLSGGDTGELFF.

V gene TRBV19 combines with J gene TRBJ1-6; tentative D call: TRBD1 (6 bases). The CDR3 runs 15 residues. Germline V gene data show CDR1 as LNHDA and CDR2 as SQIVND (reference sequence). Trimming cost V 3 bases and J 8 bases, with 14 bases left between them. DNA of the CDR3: TGTGCCAGTAGTATTTTAGGGGGAATATATTCACCCCTCCACTTT. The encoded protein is CASSILGGIYSPLHF.

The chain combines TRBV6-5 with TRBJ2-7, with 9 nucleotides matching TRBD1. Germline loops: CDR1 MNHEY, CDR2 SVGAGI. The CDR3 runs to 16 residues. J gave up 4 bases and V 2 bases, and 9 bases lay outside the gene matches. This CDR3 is CASSYHRTGGLYEQYF. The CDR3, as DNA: TGTGCCAGCAGTTACCACCGAACAGGGGGCCTATACGAGCAGTACTTC.

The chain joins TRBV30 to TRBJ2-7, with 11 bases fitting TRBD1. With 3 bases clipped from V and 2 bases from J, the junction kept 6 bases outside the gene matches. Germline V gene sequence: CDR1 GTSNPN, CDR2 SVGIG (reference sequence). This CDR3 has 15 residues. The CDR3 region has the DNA TGTGCCTGGAGAACTCGGGGACAGGGGGCCTACGAGCAGTACTTC. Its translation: CAWRTRGQGAYEQYF.

The CDR3 protein is CASSPRQHVYGYTF. As DNA, the CDR3 is TGTGCCAGCAGCCCGCGACAGCACGTCTATGGCTACACCTTC. The V gene is TRBV7-8, the J gene TRBJ1-2; the D gene is possibly TRBD1 (5 bases). The germline gives CDR1 SGHVS, CDR2 FQNEAQ. V lost 5 bases to trimming and J lost 4 bases, with 14 bases between them. The CDR3 consists of 14 residues.

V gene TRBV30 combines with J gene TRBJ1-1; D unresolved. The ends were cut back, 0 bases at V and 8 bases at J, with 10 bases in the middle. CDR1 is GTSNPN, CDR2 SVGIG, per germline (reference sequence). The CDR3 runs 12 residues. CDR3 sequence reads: CAWSVGIREAFF. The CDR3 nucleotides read TGTGCCTGGAGTGTAGGCATCAGGGAAGCTTTCTTT.

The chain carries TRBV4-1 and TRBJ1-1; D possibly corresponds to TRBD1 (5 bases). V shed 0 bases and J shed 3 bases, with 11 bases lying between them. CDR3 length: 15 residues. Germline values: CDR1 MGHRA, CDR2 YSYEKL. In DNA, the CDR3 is TGCGCCAGCAGCCAAGATGCAGGGATAGACACTGAAGCTTTCTTT. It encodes CASSQDAGIDTEAFF.

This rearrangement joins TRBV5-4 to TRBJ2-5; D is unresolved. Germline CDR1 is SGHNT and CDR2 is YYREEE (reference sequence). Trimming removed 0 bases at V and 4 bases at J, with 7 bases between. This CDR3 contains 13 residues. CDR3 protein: CASSLELGETQYF. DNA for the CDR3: TGTGCCAGCAGCTTGGAGCTAGGAGAGACCCAGTACTTC.

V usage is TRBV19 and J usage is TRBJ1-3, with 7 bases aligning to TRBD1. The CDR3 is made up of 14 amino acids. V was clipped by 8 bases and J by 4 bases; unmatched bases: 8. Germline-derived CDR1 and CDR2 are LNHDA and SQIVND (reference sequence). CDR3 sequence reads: CASLGTARGNTIYF. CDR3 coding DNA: TGTGCCAGTCTGGGGACAGCTAGGGGAAACACCATATATTTT.

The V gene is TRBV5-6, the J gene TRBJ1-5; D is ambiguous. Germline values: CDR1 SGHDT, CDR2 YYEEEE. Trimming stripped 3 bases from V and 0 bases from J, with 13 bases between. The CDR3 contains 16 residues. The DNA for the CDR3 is TGTGCCAGCAGCTGGAGGGCCCTATTTAGCAATCAGCCCCAGCATTTT. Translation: CASSWRALFSNQPQHF.

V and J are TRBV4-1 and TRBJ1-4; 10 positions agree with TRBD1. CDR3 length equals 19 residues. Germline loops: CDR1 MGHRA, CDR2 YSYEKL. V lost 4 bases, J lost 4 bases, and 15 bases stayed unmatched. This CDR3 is CASSPTGQGGTNDNEKLFF. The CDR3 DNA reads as TGCGCCAGCAGCCCCACCGGACAGGGGGGTACTAACGATAATGAAAAACTGTTTTTT.

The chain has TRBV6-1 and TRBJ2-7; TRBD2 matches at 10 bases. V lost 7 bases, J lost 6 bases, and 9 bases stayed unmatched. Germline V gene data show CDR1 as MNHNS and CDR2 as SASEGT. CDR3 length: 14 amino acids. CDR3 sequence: CASTARTSGLEQYF. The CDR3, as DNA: TGTGCCAGCACGGCGAGGACTAGCGGCCTCGAGCAGTACTTC.

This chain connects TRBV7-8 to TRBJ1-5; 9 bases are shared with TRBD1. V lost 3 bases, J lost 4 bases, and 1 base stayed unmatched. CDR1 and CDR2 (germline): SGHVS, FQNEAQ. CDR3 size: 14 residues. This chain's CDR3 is CASSLGQGNQPQHF. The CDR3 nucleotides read TGTGCCAGCAGCTTGGGACAGGGTAATCAGCCCCAGCATTTT.